This record concerns one T cell receptor (beta chain) sequence. What it binds is unknown. The CDR3 is made up of 15 amino acids. CDR1 is LGHNA, CDR2 YSLEER, per germline. V lost 3 bases, J lost 6 bases, and 4 bases stayed unmatched. PCR used 60 Vbeta primers and 13 Jbeta primers. The assay was immunoSEQ multiplex PCR, and TCRdb's table has in-frame clones only and misses some. The repertoire holds roughly 170,000 clones, with 76% as singletons. This sample is part of a study of cytomegalovirus exposure and HLA in healthy donors. Study-wide points: Later, an analysis showed that TCR beta chains associated with HLA were more clonally expanded than others that were equally common. The classifier reportedly diagnosed cytomegalovirus status with high sensitivity and specificity. A later analysis found that most CMV-associated TCR beta chains appeared HLA-restricted.

Sequenced input: PBMCs. The rearrangement joins TRBV4-3 to TRBJ2-7; the match to TRBD2 covers 14 bases. The receptor was derived from a female donor in good health and CMV-seronegative. CDR3 nucleotides: TGCGCCAGCAGCCAGCTAGGACTAGCGGGAGGCGAGCAGTACTTC. The encoded protein is CASSQLGLAGGEQYF.